This T cell receptor beta chain was identified during a study of blood T cells in healthy people across ages. For this clonotype: Its antigen is currently unknown. One junction end disagrees with the germline gene, perhaps due to a read error.

It was with a sample-barcoded 5' primer and a J-beta primer mix that a second PCR of roughly 7 to 12 cycles was run. TCRdb reprocessed the 5' RACE reads via MiXCR and lists one record per CDR3 protein. This sample has 550,000 to 700,000 distinct CDR3 sequences; approximately 30% occur once, and the top ten carry around 20%. Study-level points and caveats: Nothing was known about donor CMV status, and this possibly confounded expanded clonotype changes.

The receptor comes from a woman in her 70s in good health. The sequenced sample was blood.

This CDR3 reads CANSPTSGGDTGELFF. CDR3 nucleotides: TGTGCCAACAGCCCAACTAGCGGGGGGGACACCGGGGAGCTGTTTTTT. The V call is TRBV5-4, the J call TRBJ2-2; the match to TRBD2 covers 13 bases. Germline loops: CDR1 SGHNT, CDR2 YYREEE (reference sequence). This CDR3 comprises 16 residues. The entire variable domain, with the rest obtained from reference TRBV5-4 and TRBJ2-2, is as follows: ETGVTQSPTHLIKTRGQQVTLRCSSQSGHNTVSWYQQALGQGPQFIFQYYREEENGRGNFPPRFSGLQFPNYSSELNVNALELDDSALYLCANSPTSGGDTGELFFGEGSRLTVL.